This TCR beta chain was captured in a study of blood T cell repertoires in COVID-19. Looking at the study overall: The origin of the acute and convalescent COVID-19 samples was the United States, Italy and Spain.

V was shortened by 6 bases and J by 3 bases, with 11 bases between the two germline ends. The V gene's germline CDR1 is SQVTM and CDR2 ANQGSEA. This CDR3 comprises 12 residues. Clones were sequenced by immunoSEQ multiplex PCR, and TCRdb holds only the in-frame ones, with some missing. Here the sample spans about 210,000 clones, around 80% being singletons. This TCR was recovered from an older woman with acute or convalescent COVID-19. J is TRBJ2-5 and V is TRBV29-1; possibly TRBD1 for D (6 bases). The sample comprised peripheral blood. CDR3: CSVVGGKETQYF. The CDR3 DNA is TGCAGCGTCGTAGGGGGAAAAGAGACCCAGTACTTC.